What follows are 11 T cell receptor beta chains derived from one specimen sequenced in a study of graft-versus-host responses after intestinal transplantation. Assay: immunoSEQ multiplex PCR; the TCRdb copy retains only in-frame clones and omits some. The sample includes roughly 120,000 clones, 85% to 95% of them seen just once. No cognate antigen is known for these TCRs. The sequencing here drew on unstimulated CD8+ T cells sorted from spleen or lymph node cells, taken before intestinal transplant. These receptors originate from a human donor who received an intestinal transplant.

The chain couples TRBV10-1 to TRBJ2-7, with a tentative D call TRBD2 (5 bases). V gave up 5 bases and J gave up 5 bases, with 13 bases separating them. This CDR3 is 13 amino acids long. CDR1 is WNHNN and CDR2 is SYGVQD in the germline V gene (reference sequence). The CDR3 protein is CASSPGDWDEQYF. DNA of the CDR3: TGCGCCAGCAGTCCCGGGGATTGGGACGAGCAGTACTTC.

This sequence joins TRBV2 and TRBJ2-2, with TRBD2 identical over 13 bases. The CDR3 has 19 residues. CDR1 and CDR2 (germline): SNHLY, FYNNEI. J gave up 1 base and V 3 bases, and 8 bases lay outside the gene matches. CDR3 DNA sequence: TGTGCCAGCAGTGATCCTAGGACTAGCGGGAGAAGGAACACCGGGGAGCTGTTTTTT. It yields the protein CASSDPRTSGRRNTGELFF.

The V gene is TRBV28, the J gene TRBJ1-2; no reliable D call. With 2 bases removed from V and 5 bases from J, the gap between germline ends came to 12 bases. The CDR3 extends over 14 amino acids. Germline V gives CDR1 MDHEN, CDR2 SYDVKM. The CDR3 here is CASSLIGNSYGYTF. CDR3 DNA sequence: TGTGCCAGCAGTTTAATAGGGAACTCTTATGGCTACACCTTC.

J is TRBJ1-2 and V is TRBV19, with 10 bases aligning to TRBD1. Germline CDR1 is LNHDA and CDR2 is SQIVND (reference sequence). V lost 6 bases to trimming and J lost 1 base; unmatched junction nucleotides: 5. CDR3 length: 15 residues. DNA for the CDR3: TGTGCCAGTAGGAACCGGGACAGGGGTAACTATGGCTACACCTTC. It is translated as CASRNRDRGNYGYTF.

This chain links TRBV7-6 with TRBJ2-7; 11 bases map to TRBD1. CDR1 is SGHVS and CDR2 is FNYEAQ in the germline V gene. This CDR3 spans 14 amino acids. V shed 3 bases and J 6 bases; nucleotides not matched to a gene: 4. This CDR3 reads CASSFGTGGGEQYF. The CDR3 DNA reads TGTGCCAGCAGCTTTGGGACAGGGGGTGGCGAGCAGTACTTC.

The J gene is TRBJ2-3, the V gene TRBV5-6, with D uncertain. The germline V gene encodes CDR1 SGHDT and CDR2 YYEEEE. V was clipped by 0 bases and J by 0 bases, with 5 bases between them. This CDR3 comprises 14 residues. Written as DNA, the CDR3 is TGTGCCAGCAGCTTGGGGGCGAGCACAGATACGCAGTATTTT. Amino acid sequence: CASSLGASTDTQYF.

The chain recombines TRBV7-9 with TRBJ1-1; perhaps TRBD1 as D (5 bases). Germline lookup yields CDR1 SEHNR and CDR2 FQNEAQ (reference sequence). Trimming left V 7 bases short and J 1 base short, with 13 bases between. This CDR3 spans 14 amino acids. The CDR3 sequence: CASTLTGGNTEAFF. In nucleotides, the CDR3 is TGTGCCAGCACCCTCACTGGGGGGAACACTGAAGCTTTCTTT.

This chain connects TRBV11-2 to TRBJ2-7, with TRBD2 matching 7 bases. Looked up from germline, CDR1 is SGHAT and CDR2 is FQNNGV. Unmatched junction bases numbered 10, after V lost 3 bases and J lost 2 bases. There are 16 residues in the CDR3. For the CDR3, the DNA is TGTGCCAGCAGCTTCCCTGGGGAGGGGTGGGCCTACGAGCAGTACTTC. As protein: CASSFPGEGWAYEQYF.

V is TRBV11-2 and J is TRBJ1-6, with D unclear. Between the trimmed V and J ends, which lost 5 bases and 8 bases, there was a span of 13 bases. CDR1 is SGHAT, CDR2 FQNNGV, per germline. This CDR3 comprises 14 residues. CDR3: CASSLGVLDSPLHF. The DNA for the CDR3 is TGTGCCAGCAGCCTCGGGGTATTGGATTCACCCCTCCACTTT. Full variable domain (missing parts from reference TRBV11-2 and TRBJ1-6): EAGVAQSPRYKIIEKRQSVAFWCNPISGHATLYWYQQILGQGPKLLIQFQNNGVVDDSQLPKDRFSAERLKGVDSTLKIQPAKLEDSAVYLCASSLGVLDSPLHFGNGTRLTVT.

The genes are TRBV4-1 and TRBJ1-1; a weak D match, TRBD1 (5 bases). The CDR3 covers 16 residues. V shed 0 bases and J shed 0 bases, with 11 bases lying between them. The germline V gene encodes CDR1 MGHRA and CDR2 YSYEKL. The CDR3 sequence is CASSQEGPDMNTEAFF. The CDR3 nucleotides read TGCGCCAGCAGCCAAGAAGGTCCGGACATGAACACTGAAGCTTTCTTT.

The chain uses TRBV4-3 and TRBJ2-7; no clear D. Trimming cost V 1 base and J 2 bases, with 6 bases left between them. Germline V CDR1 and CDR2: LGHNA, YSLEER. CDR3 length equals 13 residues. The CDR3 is CASSQGWAYEQYF. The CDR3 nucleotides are TGCGCCAGCAGCCAAGGGTGGGCCTACGAGCAGTACTTC.